This is a list of T cell receptor beta chains from one sample in a study of graft-versus-host responses after intestinal transplantation. The protocol was immunoSEQ multiplex PCR, while the TCRdb copy is restricted to in-frame clones and leaves out a portion. The sample carries 95,000 to 150,000 clones, approximately 95% recorded once. No antigen has been assigned to these receptors. This specimen was unstimulated CD4+ T cells sorted from spleen or lymph node cells, taken before intestinal transplant. Receptors originate from a human donor who received an intestinal transplant. Both conserved end residues are part of each CDR3. Each record gives: clone size, D gene, J gene, V gene, CDR3 protein, CDR3 DNA. A D gene is named only where the DNA matches it firmly. Not all rows give a size; the values are once, few, many and, for expanded clones, a class.

clone size: -; D gene: -; J gene: TRBJ1-3; V gene: TRBV30; CDR3 protein: CAWSGARSTGNTIYF; CDR3 DNA: TGTGCCTGGAGTGGGGCCCGGTCGACTGGAAACACCATATATTTT
clone size: -; D gene: -; J gene: TRBJ2-2; V gene: TRBV10-3; CDR3 protein: CAISGDVNTGELFF; CDR3 DNA: TGTGCCATCAGTGGGGACGTGAACACCGGGGAGCTGTTTTTT
clone size: -; D gene: -; J gene: TRBJ2-7; V gene: TRBV12-5; CDR3 protein: CASGWTGEQYF; CDR3 DNA: TGTGCTAGTGGTTGGACGGGCGAGCAGTACTTC
clone size: -; D gene: TRBD1; J gene: TRBJ1-5; V gene: TRBV18; CDR3 protein: CASSPGQSYQPQHF; CDR3 DNA: TGTGCCAGCTCACCGGGACAGTCGTATCAGCCCCAGCATTTT
clone size: -; D gene: -; J gene: TRBJ2-5; V gene: TRBV5-1; CDR3 protein: CASSLAGETQYF; CDR3 DNA: TGCGCCAGCAGCTTGGCGGGAGAGACCCAGTACTTC
clone size: -; D gene: -; J gene: TRBJ2-4; V gene: TRBV18; CDR3 protein: CASSKYREAKNIQYF; CDR3 DNA: TGTGCCAGCTCAAAATACAGGGAAGCCAAAAACATTCAGTACTTC
clone size: -; D gene: TRBD2; J gene: TRBJ2-7; V gene: TRBV19; CDR3 protein: CASSMGGEDYEQYF; CDR3 DNA: TGTGCCAGTAGTATGGGAGGGGAAGATTACGAGCAGTACTTC
clone size: once; D gene: TRBD1; J gene: TRBJ1-3; V gene: TRBV9; CDR3 protein: CASSVEARGRFGNTIYF; CDR3 DNA: TGTGCCAGCAGCGTAGAAGCAAGGGGGCGGTTTGGAAACACCATATATTTT
clone size: -; D gene: -; J gene: TRBJ2-1; V gene: TRBV2; CDR3 protein: CASTKGPSEYNEQFF; CDR3 DNA: TGTGCCAGCACGAAGGGCCCTAGCGAGTACAATGAGCAGTTCTTC
clone size: -; D gene: -; J gene: TRBJ2-2; V gene: TRBV11-2; CDR3 protein: CASTRGRVLIGGGELFF; CDR3 DNA: TGTGCCAGCACCAGAGGCAGGGTTTTAATCGGTGGCGGGGAGCTGTTTTTT
clone size: -; D gene: -; J gene: TRBJ2-5; V gene: TRBV6-5; CDR3 protein: CASSLAGEQETQYF; CDR3 DNA: TGTGCCAGCAGCCTCGCCGGGGAACAAGAGACCCAGTACTTC
clone size: -; D gene: TRBD2; J gene: TRBJ2-1; V gene: TRBV5-5; CDR3 protein: CASSLDASGGYNEQFF; CDR3 DNA: TGTGCCAGCAGCCTCGACGCTAGCGGAGGCTACAATGAGCAGTTCTTC
clone size: -; D gene: -; J gene: TRBJ2-5; V gene: TRBV27; CDR3 protein: CASSLYPGHPELETQYF; CDR3 DNA: TGTGCCAGCAGTTTATATCCGGGACACCCTGAGTTAGAGACCCAGTACTTC